This T cell receptor beta chain emerged from a study of shared clonotypes between healthy human individuals. Study-level information: The plates for each donor numbered three CD4 naive, three CD4 memory, two CD8 naive and one CD8 memory.

About this clone itself: Its antigen is unknown.

Findings and limits, study-wide: Only blood samples were collected, and tissue repertoires likely differ.

Subsets obtained from CD4+ cells comprised CD45RA+ naive and CD45RA-negative memory cells. Produced via immunoSEQ multiplex PCR; TCRdb's table is partial and in-frame only. The table shows around 1.6 million clones, with around 98% occurring only once. The receptor was isolated from a man younger than 40 in good health. Sequencing was done on a sample of naive CD4+ T cells sorted from blood. Specified subset: CD45RA+ positively selected.

CDR3 in amino acids: CASRGLGARTDTQYF. Here the CDR3 DNA reads TGTGCCAGCAGAGGACTAGGAGCTCGCACAGATACGCAGTATTTT. The rearrangement uses TRBV6-5 and TRBJ2-3; 7 nucleotides line up with TRBD2. CDR3 length equals 15 residues. Trimming cost V 6 bases and J 1 base; bases outside gene matches: 7. Germline CDR1 and CDR2: MNHEY and SVGAGI.